These 5 T cell receptor beta chains were sequenced from one sample in a study of cytomegalovirus exposure and HLA in healthy donors. Profiled with immunoSEQ multiplex PCR; TCRdb holds only in-frame clones, not every one. The sample holds roughly 140,000 clones, 88% seen once. Material for sequencing was PBMCs. All receptors derive from a woman younger than 30 in good health and CMV-seropositive.

The count of this clone is one. The CDR3 nucleotides read TGCGCCAGCAGCTTGGGACAGGTAACGTACTACGAGCAGTACTTC. The encoded protein is CASSLGQVTYYEQYF. The chain combines TRBV5-1 with TRBJ2-7; D may be TRBD1 (6 bases). CDR3 length: 15 residues. V was pared by 0 bases and J by 3 bases, with 13 bases between. CDR1 and CDR2 (germline): SGHRS, YFSETQ.

The chain uses TRBV5-5 and TRBJ1-1; unclear D gene. Germline-derived CDR1 and CDR2 are SGHKS and YYEKEE (reference sequence). CDR3 length: 14 amino acids. Trimming took 0 bases from V and 0 from J, leaving 6 bases between them. CDR3 sequence: CASSLVAMNTEAFF. CDR3 nucleotides: TGTGCCAGCAGCTTGGTCGCGATGAACACTGAAGCTTTCTTT.

The chain joins TRBV4-1 to TRBJ2-7; 7 bases match TRBD1. Germline V gene sequence: CDR1 MGHRA, CDR2 YSYEKL. J gave up 7 bases and V 3 bases, and 12 bases lay outside the gene matches. The CDR3 is 15 amino acids. CDR3: CASSHTRQGRGEQYF. The CDR3 region has the DNA TGCGCCAGCAGCCATACGCGACAGGGAAGGGGGGAGCAGTACTTC.

J is TRBJ2-7 and V is TRBV5-4; D remains unclear. Germline CDR1 reads SGHNT; CDR2 reads YYREEE (reference sequence). V was clipped by 0 bases and J by 4 bases, with 5 bases between them. There are 12 residues in the CDR3. The CDR3 protein is CASSLAQYEQYF. In DNA, the CDR3 is TGTGCCAGCAGCTTGGCCCAGTACGAGCAGTACTTC.

The chain uses TRBV7-3 and TRBJ2-5, with D possibly being TRBD2 (6 bases). The tail of the sequence fits TRBJ2-7 better, so the J call may be wrong. From germline, CDR1 is SGHTA and CDR2 FQGTGA. CDR3 length: 14 residues. The CDR3: CASSQSGTVHEQYF. In DNA form, the CDR3 reads TGTGCCAGCAGCCAGTCCGGGACTGTCCACGAGCAGTACTTC.